The source of this T cell receptor (beta chain) is a study of T cell repertoires and HLA-DP antigens. Generated by immunoSEQ multiplex PCR, the TCRdb table keeps only in-frame clones and is missing some. The sample holds about 89,000 clones, around 86% seen once. The germline V gene has CDR1 MDHEN and CDR2 SYDVKM. The CDR3 runs 16 residues. The ends lost 6 bases at V and 4 bases at J; junction bases unmatched: 13. About this clone: Its antigen is as yet unknown.

Purity of the untouched CD4+ T cells was 95% to 98%. The sample taken for sequencing was CD4+ T cells from PBMCs. The source is a man aged 50 to 60 in good health and CMV-seronegative. The chain links TRBV28 to TRBJ2-7; 9 bases align to TRBD2. This CDR3 is CASSPPRLAAGYEQYF. CDR3 DNA sequence: TGTGCCAGCAGCCCTCCCCGACTAGCGGCCGGGTACGAGCAGTACTTC.